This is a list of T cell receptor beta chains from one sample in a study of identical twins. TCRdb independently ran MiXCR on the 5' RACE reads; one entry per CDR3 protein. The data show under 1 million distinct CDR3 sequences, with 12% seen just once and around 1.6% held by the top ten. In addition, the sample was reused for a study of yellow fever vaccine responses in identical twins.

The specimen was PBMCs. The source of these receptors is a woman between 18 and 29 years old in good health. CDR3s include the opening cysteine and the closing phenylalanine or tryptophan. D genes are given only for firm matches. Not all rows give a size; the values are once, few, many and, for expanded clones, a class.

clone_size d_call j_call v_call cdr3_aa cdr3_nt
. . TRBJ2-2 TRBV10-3 CAISGLGGYTGELFF TGTGCCATCAGTGGCCTTGGGGGATACACCGGGGAGCTGTTTTTT
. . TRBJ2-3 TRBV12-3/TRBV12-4 CASSLRQDTDTQYF TGTGCCAGCAGTTTACGCCAGGACACAGATACGCAGTATTTT
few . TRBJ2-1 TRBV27 CASSSTSFEQFF TGTGCCAGCAGTTCAACTAGCTTTGAGCAGTTCTTC
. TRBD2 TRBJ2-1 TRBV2 CASSRTSGRAYNEQFF TGTGCCAGCAGTAGGACTAGCGGGAGGGCCTACAATGAGCAGTTCTTC
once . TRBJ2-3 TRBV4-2 CASSQVLGVGTDTQYF TGTGCCAGCAGCCAAGTCCTCGGAGTGGGCACAGATACGCAGTATTTT
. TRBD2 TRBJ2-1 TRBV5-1 CASSAGTSGRRNEQFF TGCGCCAGCAGCGCGGGTACTAGCGGGAGGAGGAATGAGCAGTTCTTC
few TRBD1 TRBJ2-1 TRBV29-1 CSVGQDLNEQFF TGCAGCGTGGGACAGGACCTGAATGAGCAGTTCTTC
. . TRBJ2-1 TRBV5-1 CASSLVGGAGYNEQFF TGCGCCAGCAGCTTGGTGGGGGGCGCAGGGTACAATGAGCAGTTCTTC
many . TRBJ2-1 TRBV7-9 CASSTSRELSSYNEQFF TGTGCCAGCAGCACCTCCAGAGAGCTCAGCTCCTACAATGAGCAGTTCTTC
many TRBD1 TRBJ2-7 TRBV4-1 CASSHQDRGPYEQYF TGCGCCAGCAGCCACCAGGACAGGGGCCCCTACGAGCAGTACTTC
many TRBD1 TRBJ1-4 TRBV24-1 CATSDRGQFREKLFF TGTGCCACCAGTGACCGGGGACAGTTTCGCGAAAAACTGTTTTTT
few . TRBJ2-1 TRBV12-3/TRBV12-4 CASRKGQINEQFF TGTGCCAGCAGAAAAGGACAGATTAATGAGCAGTTCTTC
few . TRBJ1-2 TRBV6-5 CASSYSKGWTASFGYTF TGTGCCAGCAGTTACTCGAAGGGTTGGACAGCGAGTTTTGGCTACACCTTC
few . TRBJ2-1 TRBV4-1 CASSQNRLNEQFF TGCGCCAGCAGCCAAAATCGGCTAAATGAGCAGTTCTTC
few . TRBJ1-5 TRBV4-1 CASSQDRTGQPQHF TGCGCCAGCAGCCAAGATAGAACAGGTCAGCCCCAGCATTTT
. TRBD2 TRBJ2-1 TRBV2 CARGTSGDDEQFF TGTGCCAGAGGGACTAGCGGGGACGATGAGCAGTTCTTC
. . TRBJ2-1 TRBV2 CASTVGVFNEQFF TGTGCCAGCACGGTCGGGGTGTTCAATGAGCAGTTCTTC
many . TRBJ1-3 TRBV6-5 CASSYSIASGNTIYF TGTGCCAGCAGTTACTCGATAGCCTCTGGAAACACCATATATTTT
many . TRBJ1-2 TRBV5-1 CASSLDARSNYGYTF TGCGCCAGCAGCTTGGATGCCCGGAGTAACTATGGCTACACCTTC
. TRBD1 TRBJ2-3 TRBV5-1 CASSPRQGRAGDTQYF TGCGCCAGCAGCCCGCGACAGGGTCGTGCCGGAGATACGCAGTATTTT
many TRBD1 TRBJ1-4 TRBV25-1 CASSAGGSGEKLFF TGTGCCAGCAGTGCAGGGGGCTCTGGTGAAAAACTGTTTTTT
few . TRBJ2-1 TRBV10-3 CAISGPASMEQFF TGTGCCATCAGTGGGCCAGCCTCCATGGAGCAGTTCTTC